Shown below are 2 T cell receptor beta chains from a single sample sequenced in a study of beta chain features in type 1 diabetes (dated by TCRdb to the late 2010s). No antigen has been assigned to these receptors. Broad study findings and their caveats: Type 1 diabetes patients showed a moderate but significant shortening of TCRB CDR3 length in all four CD4+ subsets.

Libraries came from the immunoSEQ multiplex PCR assay. The High Capacity cDNA Reverse Transcription Kit was used to reverse transcribe all of the isolated RNA, meaning that expressed TCRB transcripts were what got sequenced. TCRdb provides this immuneACCESS table in a form limited to in-frame rearrangements. Some clones are lacking; in checked studies, under half of them reflect an unresolved V gene, and why the rest are absent is not known. The sample table shows 600,000 or so clones, and over 10% are seen once. Jointly, the top ten make up 0.095% to 0.15% of the sample. The specimen sequenced was naive CD4+ T cells from blood. Read against the paper, the sample's cell subset or site label means: true naive CD4+ T cells. Receptor source: a man aged 30 to 45 with type 1 diabetes.

This clone was observed a few times. The gene calls are TRBV19 and TRBJ2-6; D perhaps matches TRBD2 (7 bases). The germline CDR1 and CDR2 sequences are LNHDA and SQIVND (reference sequence). Trimming took 7 bases from V and 1 from J, leaving 11 bases between them. This CDR3 is 15 amino acids long. CDR3 sequence (DNA): TGTGCCAGTATAGGGGGGGCTTCTGGGGCCAACGTCCTGACTTTC. Its protein is CASIGGASGANVLTF. The full variable domain, its missing parts supplied by reference TRBV19 and TRBJ2-6, is DGGITQSPKYLFRKEGQNVTLSCEQNLNHDAMYWYRQDPGQGLRLIYYSQIVNDFQKGDIAEGYSVSREKKESFPLTVTSAQKNPTAFYLCASIGGASGANVLTFGAGSRLTVL.

This clone was observed a few times. The V call is TRBV29-1, the J call TRBJ1-3, with TRBD1 identical over 7 bases. The germline V gene encodes CDR1 SQVTM and CDR2 ANQGSEA. This CDR3 has 13 residues. Unmatched junction bases numbered 4, after V lost 6 bases and J lost 2 bases. The DNA for the CDR3 is TGCAGCGTGGGACAGTCCGCTGGAAACACCATATATTTT. Its translation: CSVGQSAGNTIYF.